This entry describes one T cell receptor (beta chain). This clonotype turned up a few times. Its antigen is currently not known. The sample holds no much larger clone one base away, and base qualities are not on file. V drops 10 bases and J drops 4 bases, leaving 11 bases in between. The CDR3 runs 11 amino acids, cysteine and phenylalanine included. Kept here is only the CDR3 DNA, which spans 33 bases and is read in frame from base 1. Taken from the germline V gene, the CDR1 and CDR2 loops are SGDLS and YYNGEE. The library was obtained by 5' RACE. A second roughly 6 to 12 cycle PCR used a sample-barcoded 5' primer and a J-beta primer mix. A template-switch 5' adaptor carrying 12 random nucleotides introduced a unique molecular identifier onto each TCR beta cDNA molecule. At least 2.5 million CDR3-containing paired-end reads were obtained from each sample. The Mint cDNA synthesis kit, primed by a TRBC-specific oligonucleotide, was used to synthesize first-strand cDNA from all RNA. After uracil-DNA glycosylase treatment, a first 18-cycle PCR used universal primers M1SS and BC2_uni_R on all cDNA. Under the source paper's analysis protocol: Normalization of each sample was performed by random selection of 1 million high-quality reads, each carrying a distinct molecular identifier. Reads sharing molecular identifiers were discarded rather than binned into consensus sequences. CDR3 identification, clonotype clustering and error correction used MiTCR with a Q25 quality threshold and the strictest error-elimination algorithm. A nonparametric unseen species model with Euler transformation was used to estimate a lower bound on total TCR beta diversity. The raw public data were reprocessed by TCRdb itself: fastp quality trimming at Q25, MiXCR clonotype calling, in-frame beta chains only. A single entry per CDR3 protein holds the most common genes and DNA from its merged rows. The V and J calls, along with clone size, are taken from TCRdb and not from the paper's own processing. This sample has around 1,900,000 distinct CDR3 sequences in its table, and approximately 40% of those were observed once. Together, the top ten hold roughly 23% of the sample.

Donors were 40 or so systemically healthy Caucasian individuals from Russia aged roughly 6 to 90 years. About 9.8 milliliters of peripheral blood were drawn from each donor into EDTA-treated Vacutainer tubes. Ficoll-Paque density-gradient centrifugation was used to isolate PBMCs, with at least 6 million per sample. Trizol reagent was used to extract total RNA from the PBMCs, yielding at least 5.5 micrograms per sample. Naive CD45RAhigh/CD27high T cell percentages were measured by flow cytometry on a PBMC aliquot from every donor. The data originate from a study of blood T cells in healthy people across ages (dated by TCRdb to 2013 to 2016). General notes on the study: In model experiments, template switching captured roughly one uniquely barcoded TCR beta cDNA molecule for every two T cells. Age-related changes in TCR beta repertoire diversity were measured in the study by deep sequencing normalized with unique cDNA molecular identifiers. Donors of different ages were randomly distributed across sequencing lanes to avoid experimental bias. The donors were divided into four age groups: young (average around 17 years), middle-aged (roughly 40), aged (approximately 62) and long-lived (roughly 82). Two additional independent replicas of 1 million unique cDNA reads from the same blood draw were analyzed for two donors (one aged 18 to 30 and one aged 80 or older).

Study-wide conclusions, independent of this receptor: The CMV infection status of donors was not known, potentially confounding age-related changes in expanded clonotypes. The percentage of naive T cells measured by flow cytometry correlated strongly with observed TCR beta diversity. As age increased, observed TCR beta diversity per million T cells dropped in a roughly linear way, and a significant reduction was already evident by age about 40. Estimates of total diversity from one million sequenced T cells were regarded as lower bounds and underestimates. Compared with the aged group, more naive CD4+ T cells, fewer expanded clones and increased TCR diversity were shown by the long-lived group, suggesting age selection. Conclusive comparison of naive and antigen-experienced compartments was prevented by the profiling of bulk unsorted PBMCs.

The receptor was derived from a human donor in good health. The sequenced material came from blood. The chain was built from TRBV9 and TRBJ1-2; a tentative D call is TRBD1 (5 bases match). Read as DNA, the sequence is TGTGCCGGCACCGACAGCTATGGCTACACCTTC. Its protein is CAGTDSYGYTF.